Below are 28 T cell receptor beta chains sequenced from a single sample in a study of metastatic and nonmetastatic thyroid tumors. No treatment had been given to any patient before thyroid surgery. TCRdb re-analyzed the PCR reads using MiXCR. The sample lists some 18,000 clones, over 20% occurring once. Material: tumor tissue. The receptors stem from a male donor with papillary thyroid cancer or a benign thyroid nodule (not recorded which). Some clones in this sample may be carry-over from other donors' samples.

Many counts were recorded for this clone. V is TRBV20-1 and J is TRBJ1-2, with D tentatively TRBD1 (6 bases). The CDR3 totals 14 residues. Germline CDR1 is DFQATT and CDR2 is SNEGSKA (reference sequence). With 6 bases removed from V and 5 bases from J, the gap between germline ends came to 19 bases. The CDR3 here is CSAHRDNPSYGYTF. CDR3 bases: TGCAGTGCCCACCGGGACAACCCCTCTTATGGCTACACCTTC.

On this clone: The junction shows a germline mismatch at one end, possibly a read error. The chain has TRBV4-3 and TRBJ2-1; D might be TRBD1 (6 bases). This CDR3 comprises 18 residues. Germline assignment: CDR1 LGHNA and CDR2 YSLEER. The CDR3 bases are TGCGCCAGTAGCCCAGGGGTACGGGCTAGCTTTAGGAGTAATGATCAGTTCTTC. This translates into CASSPGVRASFRSNDQFF.

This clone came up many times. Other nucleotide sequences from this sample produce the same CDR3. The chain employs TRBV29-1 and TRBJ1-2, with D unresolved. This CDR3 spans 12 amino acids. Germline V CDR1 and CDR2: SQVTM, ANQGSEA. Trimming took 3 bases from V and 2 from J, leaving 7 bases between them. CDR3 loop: CSVEAENYGYTF. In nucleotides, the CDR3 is TGCAGCGTTGAGGCAGAAAACTATGGCTACACCTTC.

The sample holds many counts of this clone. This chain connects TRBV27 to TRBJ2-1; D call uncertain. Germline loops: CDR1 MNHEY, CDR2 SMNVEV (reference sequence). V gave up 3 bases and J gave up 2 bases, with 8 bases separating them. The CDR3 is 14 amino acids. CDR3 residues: CASSFVGTYNEQFF. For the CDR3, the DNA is TGTGCCAGCAGTTTTGTCGGAACCTACAATGAGCAGTTCTTC.

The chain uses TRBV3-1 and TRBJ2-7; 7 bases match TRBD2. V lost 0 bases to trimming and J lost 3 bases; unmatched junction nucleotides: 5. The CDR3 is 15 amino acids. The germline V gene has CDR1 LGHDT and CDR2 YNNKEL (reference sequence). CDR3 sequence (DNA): TGTGCCAGCAGCCAAGAGGCGGGGGTCCTCTACGAGCAGTACTTC. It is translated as CASSQEAGVLYEQYF.

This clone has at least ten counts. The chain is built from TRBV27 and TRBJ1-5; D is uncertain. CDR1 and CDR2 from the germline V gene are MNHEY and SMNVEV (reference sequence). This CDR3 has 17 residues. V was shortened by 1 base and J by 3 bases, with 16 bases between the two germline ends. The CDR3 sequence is CASSLLGSRNFNQPQHF. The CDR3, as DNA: TGTGCCAGCAGTTTATTGGGCAGTCGGAATTTCAATCAGCCCCAGCATTTT.

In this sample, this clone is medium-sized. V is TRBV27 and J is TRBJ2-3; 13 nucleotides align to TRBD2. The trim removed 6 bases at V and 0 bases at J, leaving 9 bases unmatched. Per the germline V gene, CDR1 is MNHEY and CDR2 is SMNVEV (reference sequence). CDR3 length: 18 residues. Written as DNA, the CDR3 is TGTGCCAGCAGGAGGGGACTAGCGGGAAGTTCCAGCACAGATACGCAGTATTTT. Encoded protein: CASRRGLAGSSSTDTQYF.

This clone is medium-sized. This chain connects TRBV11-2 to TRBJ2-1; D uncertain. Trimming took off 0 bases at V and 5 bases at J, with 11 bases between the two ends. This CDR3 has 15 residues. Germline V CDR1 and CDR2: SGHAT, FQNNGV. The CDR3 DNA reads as TGTGCCAGCAGCTTAGAAGCAGGATTCAACAATGAGCAGTTCTTC. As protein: CASSLEAGFNNEQFF.

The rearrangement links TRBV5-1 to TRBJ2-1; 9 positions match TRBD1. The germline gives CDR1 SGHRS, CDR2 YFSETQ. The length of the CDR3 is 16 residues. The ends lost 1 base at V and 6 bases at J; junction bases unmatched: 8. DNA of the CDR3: TGCGCCAGCAGCTTGAGGCCGGGACAGGGTTTCAATGAGCAGTTCTTC. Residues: CASSLRPGQGFNEQFF. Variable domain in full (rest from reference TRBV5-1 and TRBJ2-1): KAGVTQTPRYLIKTRGQQVTLSCSPISGHRSVSWYQQTPGQGLQFLFEYFSETQRNKGNFPGRFSGRQFSNSRSEMNVSTLELGDSALYLCASSLRPGQGFNEQFFGPGTRLTVL.

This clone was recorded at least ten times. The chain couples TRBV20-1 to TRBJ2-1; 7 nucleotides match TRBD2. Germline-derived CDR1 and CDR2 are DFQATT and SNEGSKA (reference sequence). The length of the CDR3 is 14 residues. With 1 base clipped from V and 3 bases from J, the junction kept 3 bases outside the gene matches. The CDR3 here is CSARAGRIYNEQFF. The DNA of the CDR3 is TGCAGTGCTAGAGCCGGGAGGATCTACAATGAGCAGTTCTTC.

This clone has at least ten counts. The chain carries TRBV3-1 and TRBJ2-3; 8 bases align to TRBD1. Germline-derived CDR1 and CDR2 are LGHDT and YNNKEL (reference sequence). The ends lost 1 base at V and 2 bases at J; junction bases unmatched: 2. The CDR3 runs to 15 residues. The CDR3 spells CASSQGQGHTDTQYF. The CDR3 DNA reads TGTGCCAGCAGCCAAGGACAGGGGCACACAGATACGCAGTATTTT.

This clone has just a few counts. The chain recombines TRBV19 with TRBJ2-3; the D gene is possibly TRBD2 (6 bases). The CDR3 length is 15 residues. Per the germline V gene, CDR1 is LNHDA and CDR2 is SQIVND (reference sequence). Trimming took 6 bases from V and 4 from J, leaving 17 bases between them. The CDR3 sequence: CASSSGTARPDTQYF. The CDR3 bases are TGTGCCAGTAGCTCGGGGACTGCTCGTCCAGATACGCAGTATTTT.

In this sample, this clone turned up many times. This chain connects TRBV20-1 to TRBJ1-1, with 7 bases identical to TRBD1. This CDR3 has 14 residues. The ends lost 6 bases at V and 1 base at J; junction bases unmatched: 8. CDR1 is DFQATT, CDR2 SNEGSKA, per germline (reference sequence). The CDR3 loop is CSAPMTGKNTEAFF. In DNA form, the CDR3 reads TGCAGTGCACCGATGACAGGGAAGAACACTGAAGCTTTCTTT.

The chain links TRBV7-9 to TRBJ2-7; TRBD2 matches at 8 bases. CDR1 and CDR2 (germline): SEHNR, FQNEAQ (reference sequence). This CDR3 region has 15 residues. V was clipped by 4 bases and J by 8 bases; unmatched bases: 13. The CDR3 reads CASSSLPAGARQQYF. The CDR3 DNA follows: TGTGCCAGCAGCTCCCTACCAGCGGGAGCCCGGCAGCAGTACTTC.

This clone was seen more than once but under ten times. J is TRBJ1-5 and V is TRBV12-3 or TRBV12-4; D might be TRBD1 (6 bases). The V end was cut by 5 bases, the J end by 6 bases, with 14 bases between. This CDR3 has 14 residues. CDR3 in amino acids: CASSEQGRGQPQHF. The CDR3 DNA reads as TGTGCCAGCAGTGAACAGGGAAGAGGTCAGCCCCAGCATTTT.

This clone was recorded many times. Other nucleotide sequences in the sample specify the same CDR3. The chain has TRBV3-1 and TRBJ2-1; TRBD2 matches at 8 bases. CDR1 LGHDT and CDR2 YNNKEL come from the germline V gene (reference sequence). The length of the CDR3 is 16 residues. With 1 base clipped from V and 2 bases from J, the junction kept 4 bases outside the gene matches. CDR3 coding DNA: TGTGCCAGCAGCCAAGGAGCGGGGGAGCCCTACAATGAGCAGTTCTTC. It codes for CASSQGAGEPYNEQFF.

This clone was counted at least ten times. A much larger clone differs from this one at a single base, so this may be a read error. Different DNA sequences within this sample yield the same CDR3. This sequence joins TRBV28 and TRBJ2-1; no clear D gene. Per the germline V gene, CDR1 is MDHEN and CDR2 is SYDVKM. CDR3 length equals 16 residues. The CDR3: CASSAIYRISYNEQFF. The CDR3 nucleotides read TGCGCCAGCAGTGCCATCTACAGAATCTCCTACAATGAGCAGTTCTTC.

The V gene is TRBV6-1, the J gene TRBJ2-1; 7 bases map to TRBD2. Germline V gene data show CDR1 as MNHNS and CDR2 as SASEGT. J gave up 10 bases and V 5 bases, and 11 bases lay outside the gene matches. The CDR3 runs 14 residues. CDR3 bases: TGTGCCAGCAGTCGCGCGGGGGAGGGTGAGGAGCAGTTCTTC. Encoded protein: CASSRAGEGEEQFF.

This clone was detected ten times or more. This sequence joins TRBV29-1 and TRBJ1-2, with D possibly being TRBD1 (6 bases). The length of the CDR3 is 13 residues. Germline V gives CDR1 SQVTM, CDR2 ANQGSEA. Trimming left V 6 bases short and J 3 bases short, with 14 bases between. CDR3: CSVDTGLDYGYTF. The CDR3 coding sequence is TGCAGCGTAGATACAGGGCTGGACTATGGCTACACCTTC.

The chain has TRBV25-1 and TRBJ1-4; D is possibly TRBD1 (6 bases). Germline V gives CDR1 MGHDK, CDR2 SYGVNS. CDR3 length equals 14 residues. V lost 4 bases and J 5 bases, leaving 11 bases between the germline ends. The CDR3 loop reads CASSAVTGNEKLFF. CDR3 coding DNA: TGTGCCAGCAGTGCGGTCACAGGGAATGAAAAACTGTTTTTT.

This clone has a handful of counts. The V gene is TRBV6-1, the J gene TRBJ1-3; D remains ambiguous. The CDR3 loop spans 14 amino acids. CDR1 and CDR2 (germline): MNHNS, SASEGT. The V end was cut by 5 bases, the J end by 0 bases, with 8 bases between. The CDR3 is CASSSTDSGNTIYF. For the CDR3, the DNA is TGTGCCAGCAGTTCAACGGACTCTGGAAACACCATATATTTT.

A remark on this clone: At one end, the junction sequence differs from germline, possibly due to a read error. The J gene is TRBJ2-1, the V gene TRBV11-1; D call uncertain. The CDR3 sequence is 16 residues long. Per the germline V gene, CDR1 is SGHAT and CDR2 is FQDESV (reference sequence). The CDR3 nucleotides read TGTGCCAGCAGTCGGCTTCGAGGCACCTCCTGCAATGAGCAGTTCTTC. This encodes CASSRLRGTSCNEQFF.

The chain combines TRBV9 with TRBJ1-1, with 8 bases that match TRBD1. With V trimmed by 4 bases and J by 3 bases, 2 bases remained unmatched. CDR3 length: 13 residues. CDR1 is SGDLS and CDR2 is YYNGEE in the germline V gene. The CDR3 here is CASSQDRDTEAFF. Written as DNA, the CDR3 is TGTGCCAGCAGCCAGGACAGGGACACTGAAGCTTTCTTT.

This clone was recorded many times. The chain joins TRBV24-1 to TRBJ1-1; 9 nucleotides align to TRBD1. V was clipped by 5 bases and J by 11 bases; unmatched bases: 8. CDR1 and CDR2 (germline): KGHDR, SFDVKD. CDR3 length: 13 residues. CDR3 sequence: CATSGTQGAPAFF. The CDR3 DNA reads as TGTGCCACCAGTGGAACACAGGGGGCGCCTGCTTTCTTT.

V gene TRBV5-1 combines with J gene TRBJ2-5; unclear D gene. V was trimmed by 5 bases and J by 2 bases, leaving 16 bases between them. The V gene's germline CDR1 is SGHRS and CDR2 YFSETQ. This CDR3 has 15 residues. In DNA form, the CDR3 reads TGCGCCAGCAGAAGTTCGTGCGGAAGTCAAGAGACCCAGTACTTC. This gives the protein CASRSSCGSQETQYF.

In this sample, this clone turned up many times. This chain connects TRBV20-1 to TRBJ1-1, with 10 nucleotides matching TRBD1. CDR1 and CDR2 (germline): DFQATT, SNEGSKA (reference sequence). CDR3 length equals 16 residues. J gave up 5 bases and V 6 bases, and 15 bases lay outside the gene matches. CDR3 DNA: TGCAGTGCAACGACAGGGGGCGTATATAGAAAAACTGAAGCTTTCTTT. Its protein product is CSATTGGVYRKTEAFF.

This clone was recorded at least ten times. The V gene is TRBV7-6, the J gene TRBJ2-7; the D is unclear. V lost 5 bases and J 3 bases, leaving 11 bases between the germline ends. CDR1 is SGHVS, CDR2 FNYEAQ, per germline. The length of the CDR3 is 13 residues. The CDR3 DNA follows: TGTGCCAGCAGCGACTCCGACGTCTACGAGCAGTACTTC. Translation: CASSDSDVYEQYF.

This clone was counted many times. The CDR3 is CASSFGQFNEKLFF. CDR3 nucleotides: TGTGCCAGCAGTTTTGGACAGTTTAATGAAAAACTGTTTTTT. The rearrangement links TRBV12-3 or TRBV12-4 to TRBJ1-4; TRBD1 is a possible D gene (6 bases). The CDR3 has 14 residues. V was pared by 3 bases and J by 4 bases, with 9 bases between.